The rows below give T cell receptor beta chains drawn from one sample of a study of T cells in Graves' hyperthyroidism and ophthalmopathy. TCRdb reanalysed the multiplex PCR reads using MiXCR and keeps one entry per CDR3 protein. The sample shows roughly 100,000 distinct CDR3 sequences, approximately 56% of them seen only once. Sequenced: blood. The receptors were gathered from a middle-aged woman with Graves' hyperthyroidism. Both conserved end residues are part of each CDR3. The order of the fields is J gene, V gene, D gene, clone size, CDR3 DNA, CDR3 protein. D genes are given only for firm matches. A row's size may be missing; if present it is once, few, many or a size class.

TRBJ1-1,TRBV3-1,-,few,TGTGCCAGCAGCCAAGGTGGCAGGGGCCTAAACACTGAAGCTTTCTTT,CASSQGGRGLNTEAFF
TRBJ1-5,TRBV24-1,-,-,TGTGCCACCAGCCCCGGGGAGGGGTATCAGCCCCAGCATTTT,CATSPGEGYQPQHF
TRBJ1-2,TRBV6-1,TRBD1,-,TGTGCCAGCAGTGTGCCCGGGACAGGAGGAAGCTATGGCTACACCTTC,CASSVPGTGGSYGYTF
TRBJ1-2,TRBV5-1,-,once,TGCGCCAGCAGAAGAACTAGCGAGAGCTATGGCTACACCTTC,CASRRTSESYGYTF
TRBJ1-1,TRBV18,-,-,TGTGCCAGCTCACACGACAGGAACACTGAAGCTTTCTTT,CASSHDRNTEAFF
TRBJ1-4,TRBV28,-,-,TGTGCCAGCAGGATGGAGGGTCTTGGAGAAAAACTGTTTTTT,CASRMEGLGEKLFF
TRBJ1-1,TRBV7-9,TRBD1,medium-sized,TGTGCCAGCAGCTGGGGACAGGGTGGGGCTGAAGCTTTCTTT,CASSWGQGGAEAFF
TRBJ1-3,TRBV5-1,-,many,TGCGCCAGCAGCACGGACAGTTCCTCTGGAAACACCATATATTTT,CASSTDSSSGNTIYF
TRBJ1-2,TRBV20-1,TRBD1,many,TGCAGTGGACAGGGGAGCAACTATGGCTACACCTTC,CSGQGSNYGYTF
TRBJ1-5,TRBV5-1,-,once,TGCGCCAGCAGCTTGGAGGGGGGAAGGGATAGCAATCAGCCCCAGCATTTT,CASSLEGGRDSNQPQHF
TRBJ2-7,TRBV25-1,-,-,TGTGCCAGCTTAGTTTTCCGGGGCGAGCAGTACTTC,CASLVFRGEQYF
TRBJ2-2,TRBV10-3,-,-,TGTGCCATCAGCTTGGTGTCGAACACCGGGGAGCTGTTTTTT,CAISLVSNTGELFF
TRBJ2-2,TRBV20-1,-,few,TGCAGTGCTAGACCCAGCGGGAACACCGGGGAGCTGTTTTTT,CSARPSGNTGELFF
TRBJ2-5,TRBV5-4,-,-,TGTGCCAGCAGCTTGTGGAACACCGGGGAGACCCAGTACTTC,CASSLWNTGETQYF
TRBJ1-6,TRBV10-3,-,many,TGTGCCATCAGTGAGGGGGGGAGCAATTCACCCCTCCACTTT,CAISEGGSNSPLHF
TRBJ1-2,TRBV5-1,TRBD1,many,TGCGCCAGCAGATGGGACAGGGGATCCTATGGCTACACCTTC,CASRWDRGSYGYTF